This T cell receptor (beta chain) was obtained from a study of spatial heterogeneity in lung cancer (dated by TCRdb to about 2019). At the level of the whole study: Beta-chain transcripts were consistently detected in greater numbers than alpha-chain transcripts, which likely reflects a higher abundance of beta-chain transcripts. At surgery, fewer than 250 tumor regions, around 67 matched nontumor lung samples and 45 to 60 PBMC samples were TCR-sequenced for both alpha and beta chains. In non-small cell lung cancer, the study made a quantitative comparison of TCR alpha and beta repertoires among multiple tumor regions, matched nontumor lung and blood. TCR repertoire features were related to nonsynonymous mutation counts determined by whole-exome sequencing of tumor tissue. In the raw uncorrected reads, each unique combination of TCR and UMI appeared more than ten times on average.

Libraries were built with 5' RACE. The instrument given in TCRdb is NextSeq 500. The TCR library protocol attached a unique molecular identifier to each TCR cDNA molecule to allow correction of PCR and sequencing errors. In the authors' own workflow: TCR identification, UMI-based error correction and CDR3 extraction were performed with Decombinator tools. TCRs above a frequency of 2 per 1,000, corresponding to the top 1% of the tumor frequency distribution, were defined as expanded. Rényi diversity was computed with the R vegan package after subsampling each repertoire 100 times to 5,000 TCRs. CDR3 similarity networks were built from amino acid triplet string-kernel similarity, connecting CDR3s with pairwise similarity above 0.82. TCRdb applied fastp at Q25 and MiXCR to the public reads, then kept only in-frame beta chains. Rows are unified per CDR3 protein, each entry keeping the most common DNA and genes. The V and J calls here are based on TCRdb, not the publication. The sample table holds tens of thousands of distinct CDR3 sequences, of which approximately 12% were seen once. The ten largest account for more than 40% of the sample.

Here is what the overall study found, with its caveats: Additional single-cell paired TCR alpha and beta sequencing was considered necessary to confirm, at a functional level, the hypothesis that regional TCRs recognize regional mutations. Ubiquitous expanded tumor TCRs were detected in blood more often at tumor resection than at routine follow-up.

This clonotype was counted between two and nine times. No cognate antigen has been identified for it. No much larger clonotype is one base removed from it; base qualities were not supplied. The sample's time point label is to be understood as: sample taken at primary tumor resection. The donors were 70 or so patients from the lung TRACERx cohort who had early-stage, untreated non-small cell lung cancer. Without any cell sorting, TCR sequencing was performed on whole RNA extracted either from tumor and nontumor lung tissue or from cryopreserved PBMC samples. Patients were selected for TCR sequencing only if sufficient RNA was available from at least two tumor regions. CDR1 and CDR2 are drawn from the germline V gene: WSHSY, SAAADI. The germline ends are 10 bases apart after V is trimmed by 7 bases and J by 0 bases. Measured from the cysteine to the phenylalanine, the CDR3 is 15 residues long. Only the CDR3 part of the read is kept: 45 bases, read in frame from the first base.

The rearranged segments are TRBV10-2 and TRBJ2-6; a tentative D call is TRBD1 (6 bases match). The source of this sequence is a male donor with early-stage non-small cell lung cancer. This material consisted of PBMCs, taken at surgery. For the CDR3, the sequence is CASTNRVSGANVLTF. Read as DNA, the sequence is TGCGCCAGCACAAACAGGGTCTCTGGGGCCAACGTCCTGACTTTC.